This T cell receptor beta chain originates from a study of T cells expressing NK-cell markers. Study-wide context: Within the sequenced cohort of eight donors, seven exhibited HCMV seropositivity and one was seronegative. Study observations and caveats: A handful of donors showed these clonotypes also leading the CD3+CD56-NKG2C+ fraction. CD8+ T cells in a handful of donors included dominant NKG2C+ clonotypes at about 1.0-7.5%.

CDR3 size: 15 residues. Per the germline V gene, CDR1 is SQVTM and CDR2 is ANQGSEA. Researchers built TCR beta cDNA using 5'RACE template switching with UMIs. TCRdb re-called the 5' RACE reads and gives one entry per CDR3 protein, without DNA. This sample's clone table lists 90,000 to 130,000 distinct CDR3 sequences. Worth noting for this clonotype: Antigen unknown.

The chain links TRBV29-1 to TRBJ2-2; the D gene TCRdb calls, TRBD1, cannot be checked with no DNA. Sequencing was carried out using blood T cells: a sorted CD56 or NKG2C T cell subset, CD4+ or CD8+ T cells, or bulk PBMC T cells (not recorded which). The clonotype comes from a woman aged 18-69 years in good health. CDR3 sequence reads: CSVRTTGVLAGELFF.